Listed here are 9 T cell receptor beta chains from one sample, sequenced in a study of T cell responses to AZD1222 COVID-19 vaccine. Some clones are missing from TCRdb's copy, which holds only in-frame ones; the method was immunoSEQ multiplex PCR. The sample contains 100,000 or so clones, roughly 87% of which appear only once. The sample here was peripheral blood, taken on day 0 of AZD1222 vaccination. All receptors come from an adult in good health.

The chain combines TRBV5-1 with TRBJ2-7; 8 nucleotides align to TRBD1. CDR3 length equals 14 residues. The V segment lost 6 bases and the J segment 3 bases; nucleotides outside the gene matches: 8. Germline values: CDR1 SGHRS, CDR2 YFSETQ. The CDR3: CASTQDRVFYEQYF. DNA of the CDR3: TGCGCCAGCACCCAGGACAGGGTTTTCTACGAGCAGTACTTC. Full variable domain (missing parts from reference TRBV5-1 and TRBJ2-7): KAGVTQTPRYLIKTRGQQVTLSCSPISGHRSVSWYQQTPGQGLQFLFEYFSETQRNKGNFPGRFSGRQFSNSRSEMNVSTLELGDSALYLCASTQDRVFYEQYFGPGTRLTVT.

The rearrangement links TRBV29-1 to TRBJ1-6; possibly TRBD1 for D (6 bases). The ends were cut back, 6 bases at V and 8 bases at J, with 14 bases in the middle. From germline, CDR1 is SQVTM and CDR2 ANQGSEA. The CDR3 contains 13 residues. The CDR3 nucleotides are TGCAGCGTCAAACAGGGAAATGATTCACCCCTCCACTTT. Residues: CSVKQGNDSPLHF.

The rearrangement uses TRBV18 and TRBJ1-2, with 8 bases that match TRBD1. Trimming took 4 bases from V and 6 from J; bases not matched to a gene: 10. This CDR3 spans 15 amino acids. CDR1 is KGHSH, CDR2 LQKENI, per germline. The CDR3 is CASSLRGQGTDGYTF. CDR3 nucleotide sequence: TGTGCCAGCTCACTTCGAGGACAGGGAACGGATGGCTACACCTTC.

V usage is TRBV27 and J usage is TRBJ2-5, with no clear D. Deletions cut 6 bases from V and 5 bases from J, with 13 bases between. Germline CDR1 MNHEY, CDR2 SMNVEV (reference sequence). CDR3 length equals 13 residues. CDR3 nucleotide sequence: TGTGCCAGCAGCGCGTACCTTGGTGAGACCCAGTACTTC. As protein: CASSAYLGETQYF.

In DNA form, the CDR3 reads TGTGCCAGCTCACTTCACCGGGACAGTAATGAAAAACTGTTTTTT. Translating gives CASSLHRDSNEKLFF. The genes are TRBV18 and TRBJ1-4; TRBD1 matches at 7 bases. Germline values: CDR1 KGHSH, CDR2 LQKENI. The V and J ends lost 4 bases and 4 bases, in that order; junction bases with no gene match: 6. There are 15 residues in the CDR3.

V gene TRBV10-1 combines with J gene TRBJ1-4; no reliable D call. In germline, CDR1 is WNHNN, CDR2 SYGVQD (reference sequence). The CDR3 runs to 14 residues. V gave up 5 bases and J gave up 8 bases, with 15 bases separating them. CDR3 bases: TGCGCCAGCAGTTATAAGGAAGCTAGAGAAAAACTGTTTTTT. Translating gives CASSYKEAREKLFF.

The chain combines TRBV20-1 with TRBJ1-1; D might be TRBD1 (5 bases). The germline V gene has CDR1 DFQATT and CDR2 SNEGSKA (reference sequence). The CDR3 has 11 amino acids. Trimming removed 2 bases from V and 8 bases from J, with 9 bases in between. The CDR3 DNA reads TGCAGTGCTAGATTTGGGGACGAAGCTTTCTTT. Translation: CSARFGDEAFF.

J is TRBJ1-2 and V is TRBV5-1; possible D gene TRBD1, 6 bases. Germline lookup yields CDR1 SGHRS and CDR2 YFSETQ. Trimming shortened V by 2 bases and J by 6 bases, and 11 bases separated the two germline ends. CDR3 length equals 13 residues. The DNA of the CDR3 is TGCGCCAGCAGCTTTCACGGGGGCGATGGCTACACCTTC. Its translation is CASSFHGGDGYTF.

The rearrangement uses TRBV7-9 and TRBJ1-3, with D perhaps TRBD1 (6 bases). CDR3 length equals 16 residues. Trimming took off 10 bases at V and 0 bases at J, with 19 bases between the two ends. Germline CDR1 reads SEHNR; CDR2 reads FQNEAQ (reference sequence). CDR3 protein: CATPNYDRNSGNTIYF. The CDR3 coding sequence is TGTGCCACCCCGAACTACGACAGGAACTCTGGAAACACCATATATTTT.